This passage covers 12 T cell receptor beta chains from one sample sequenced in a study of T cells in placental villitis. Notes on the study in general: Placentae with villitis of unknown etiology showed clonal expansion, median clonality around 0.055 versus control over 0.0055.

Their antigens remain unidentified. The libraries were made with immunoSEQ v4. The method was immunoSEQ multiplex PCR; TCRdb's version includes in-frame clones alone and lacks a portion of them. This sample has over a thousand clones; around 80% occur once, and the top ten carry around 13%. Sequencing was carried out using placental tissue containing maternal and fetal cells. All receptors derive from a human patient with villitis of unknown etiology; the placental T cells may come from both mother and fetus.

The chain joins TRBV5-1 to TRBJ2-1, with D tentatively TRBD1 or TRBD2 (5 bases each). In germline, CDR1 is SGHRS, CDR2 YFSETQ. This CDR3 comprises 15 residues. Trimming cost V 2 bases and J 9 bases, with 18 bases left between them. Here the CDR3 reads CASSLPTAQRGEQFF. For the CDR3, the DNA is TGCGCCAGCAGCTTACCAACCGCCCAGAGGGGTGAGCAGTTCTTC.

CDR3 sequence reads: CASSERGGFYEQYF. The DNA of the CDR3 is TGTGCCAGCAGTGAAAGGGGAGGTTTCTACGAGCAGTACTTC. The rearrangement links TRBV6-1 to TRBJ2-7; weak D call: TRBD2 (6 bases). Germline V gene sequence: CDR1 MNHNS, CDR2 SASEGT. The CDR3 is 14 amino acids. The V and J ends lost 2 bases and 3 bases respectively, with 11 bases between them.

This clone appeared a single time. The chain recombines TRBV11-1 with TRBJ2-1; 8 bases map to TRBD2. Germline values: CDR1 SGHAT, CDR2 FQDESV (reference sequence). This CDR3 is built from 15 residues. V dropped 3 bases and J dropped 8; count of bases not matched to a gene: 9. CDR3 in amino acids: CASSLYGTSFDEQFF. The CDR3 DNA is TGTGCCAGCAGCTTGTACGGGACTAGTTTCGATGAGCAGTTCTTC.

This sequence joins TRBV6-5 and TRBJ1-1; maybe TRBD1 (5 bases). CDR1 is MNHEY, CDR2 SVGAGI, per germline. With 2 bases removed from V and 0 bases from J, the gap between germline ends came to 7 bases. The length of the CDR3 is 14 residues. The CDR3 region is CASSYGGLNTEAFF. The CDR3 nucleotides are TGTGCCAGCAGTTACGGGGGATTGAACACTGAAGCTTTCTTT.

The chain joins TRBV25-1 to TRBJ1-6; unclear D gene. This CDR3 is built from 12 residues. The germline gives CDR1 MGHDK, CDR2 SYGVNS. V dropped 6 bases and J dropped 8 bases, with 8 bases sitting between them. CDR3 loop: CASSEVDSPLHF. The CDR3 DNA reads as TGTGCCAGCAGCGAAGTAGATTCACCCCTCCACTTT.

The chain recombines TRBV6-5 with TRBJ2-7; 11 nucleotides align to TRBD2. The CDR3 has 14 residues. V shed 10 bases and J 1 base; nucleotides not matched to a gene: 6. The V gene's germline CDR1 is MNHEY and CDR2 SVGAGI. The CDR3 region is CATPGLAESYEQYF. The CDR3 bases are TGTGCCACCCCGGGACTAGCGGAATCCTACGAGCAGTACTTC.

This sequence joins TRBV30 and TRBJ2-4; D remains unclear. The germline V and J ends were trimmed by 3 bases and 1 base, with 4 bases remaining between them. Germline CDR1 GTSNPN, CDR2 SVGIG (reference sequence). This CDR3 is built from 12 residues. The CDR3 DNA reads as TGTGCCTGGAGGACGGCCAAAAACATTCAGTACTTC. Protein product: CAWRTAKNIQYF.

V gene TRBV7-2 combines with J gene TRBJ2-5; TRBD2 matches at 9 bases. The CDR3 consists of 13 residues. V trimming: 1 base; J trimming: 7 bases; junction bases outside the gene matches: 1. Germline V gene data show CDR1 as SGHTA and CDR2 as FQGNSA. The CDR3 loop reads CASSLELAGTQYF. The CDR3 DNA reads as TGTGCCAGCAGCTTAGAACTAGCGGGGACCCAGTACTTC.

CDR3 nucleotide sequence: TGCAGTGCTAGTCTAGCGGGAGGGTCTGATGAGCAGTTCTTC. Translating it yields CSASLAGGSDEQFF. The rearrangement links TRBV20-1 to TRBJ2-1, with 12 nucleotides matching TRBD2. The CDR3 sequence is 14 residues long. In germline, CDR1 is DFQATT, CDR2 SNEGSKA (reference sequence). The V gene end was trimmed by 3 bases and the J gene end by 8 bases; junction bases not matched to a gene: 5.

The chain employs TRBV15 and TRBJ2-5; D remains unclear. The CDR3 extends over 13 amino acids. Germline V gives CDR1 LNHNV, CDR2 YYDKDF (reference sequence). Trimming cost V 0 bases and J 1 base, with 3 bases left between them. The CDR3 nucleotides read TGTGCCACCAGCAGAGACTCCCAAGAGACCCAGTACTTC. It specifies CATSRDSQETQYF.

The chain links TRBV24-1 to TRBJ2-2; 12 bases are a match to TRBD2. Germline CDR1 and CDR2: KGHDR and SFDVKD. Losses at the gene ends were 6 bases for V and 0 bases for J; bases not matched to a gene: 7. The CDR3 has 18 residues. In DNA form, the CDR3 reads TGTGCCACCAGTCCCTGGACTAGCGGGGCCTCGAACACCGGGGAGCTGTTTTTT. Its protein is CATSPWTSGASNTGELFF.

V and J are TRBV7-9 and TRBJ2-3; possible D gene TRBD2, 5 bases. The CDR3 contains 12 residues. CDR1 SEHNR and CDR2 FQNEAQ come from the germline V gene (reference sequence). Trimming pared 5 bases from V and 6 bases from J, leaving 9 bases between. The CDR3 is CASSPSLDTQYF. CDR3 DNA sequence: TGTGCCAGCAGCCCTAGCTTGGATACGCAGTATTTT.